These 28 T cell receptor beta chains were sequenced from one sample in a study of shared clonotypes between healthy human individuals. Sequencing was performed with immunoSEQ multiplex PCR; in TCRdb, only in-frame clones are kept and a portion is missing. The profile shows hundreds of thousands of clones, less than 80% of them singletons. The material sequenced was memory CD4+ T cells sorted from blood. Subset given: CD45RA-negative fraction. Every receptor here comes from a woman in her twenties or thirties in good health.

The rearrangement joins TRBV28 to TRBJ1-4; the D gene is possibly TRBD1 (6 bases). The CDR3 runs to 15 residues. From germline, CDR1 is MDHEN and CDR2 SYDVKM. The V and J ends lost 5 bases and 7 bases respectively, with 17 bases between them. The CDR3 bases are TGTGCCAGCAGTCACTCTGGTGGAGGGGGTGAAAAACTGTTTTTT. It codes for CASSHSGGGGEKLFF. Complete variable domain (other parts from reference TRBV28 and TRBJ1-4): DVKVTQSSRYLVKRTGEKVFLECVQDMDHENMFWYRQDPGLGLRLIYFSYDVKMKEKGDIPEGYSVSREKKERFSLILESASTNQTSMYLCASSHSGGGGEKLFFGSGTQLSVL.

The sample holds many counts of this clone. This rearrangement joins TRBV19 to TRBJ1-1; D unclear. CDR1 is LNHDA and CDR2 is SQIVND in the germline V gene (reference sequence). Trimming took off 3 bases at V and 6 bases at J, with 11 bases between the two ends. The CDR3 sequence is 13 residues long. Here the CDR3 DNA reads TGTGCCAGTAGTATGGTGTCAGATTCTGAAGCTTTCTTT. Its translation: CASSMVSDSEAFF.

The rearrangement uses TRBV28 and TRBJ1-4; weak D call: TRBD1 (5 bases). The CDR3 spans 17 residues. The V gene lost 5 bases and the J gene lost 4 bases, with 20 bases spanning the gap. The germline V gene encodes CDR1 MDHEN and CDR2 SYDVKM. The CDR3 reads CASSVSRVGDNNEKLFF. Here the CDR3 DNA reads TGTGCCAGCAGTGTCTCACGTGTGGGGGATAATAATGAAAAACTGTTTTTT.

The J gene is TRBJ1-3, the V gene TRBV7-9; TRBD1 is a possible D gene (5 bases). Germline V CDR1 and CDR2: SEHNR, FQNEAQ (reference sequence). This CDR3 is built from 15 residues. The V and J ends lost 5 bases and 2 bases respectively, with 13 bases between them. The CDR3 DNA is TGTGCCAGCAGCCTTAGACAGCTTGCTGGAAACACCATATATTTT. This codes for CASSLRQLAGNTIYF.

This clone was seen a few times. CDR3 sequence: CALGGYDQPQHF. The CDR3 region has the DNA TGTGCATTGGGAGGTTACGATCAGCCCCAGCATTTT. The V gene is TRBV28, the J gene TRBJ1-5; D unclear. Germline CDR1 and CDR2: MDHEN and SYDVKM. The CDR3 totals 12 residues.

This clone was observed a handful of times. The genes are TRBV19 and TRBJ1-1; 10 nucleotides line up with TRBD1. This CDR3 spans 14 amino acids. Germline V gene sequence: CDR1 LNHDA, CDR2 SQIVND (reference sequence). J lost 4 bases, V lost 9 bases, and 8 bases had no gene match. CDR3 coding DNA: TGTGCCAGCCAAAGACAGGGGGCTAGCACTGAAGCTTTCTTT. Amino acid sequence: CASQRQGASTEAFF.

This clone was seen a handful of times. The chain has TRBV14 and TRBJ2-1; D may be TRBD2 (7 bases). V gave up 4 bases and J gave up 5 bases, with 18 bases separating them. CDR1 is SGHDN and CDR2 is FVKESK in the germline V gene. The CDR3 has 16 residues. The CDR3 region is CASSLGGGSGHNEQFF. The DNA for the CDR3 is TGTGCCAGCAGCCTGGGGGGCGGGAGTGGCCACAATGAGCAGTTCTTC.

This chain links TRBV7-8 with TRBJ1-1; D remains unclear. The ends were cut back, 2 bases at V and 1 base at J, with 8 bases in the middle. Germline CDR1 reads SGHVS; CDR2 reads FQNEAQ. The CDR3 runs to 14 residues. The CDR3 nucleotides are TGTGCCAGCAGCTTACCAAACCGGAACACTGAAGCTTTCTTT. This sequence encodes CASSLPNRNTEAFF.

The chain employs TRBV5-1 and TRBJ2-1, with D hard to call. The CDR3 has 15 residues. The ends were cut back, 4 bases at V and 0 bases at J, with 11 bases in the middle. Per germline, CDR1 SGHRS and CDR2 YFSETQ. In DNA, the CDR3 is TGCGCCAGCAGCCCAGACTCTAACTCCTACAATGAGCAGTTCTTC. Translating gives CASSPDSNSYNEQFF. Supplemented by reference TRBV5-1 and TRBJ2-1, the full variable domain reads KAGVTQTPRYLIKTRGQQVTLSCSPISGHRSVSWYQQTPGQGLQFLFEYFSETQRNKGNFPGRFSGRQFSNSRSEMNVSTLELGDSALYLCASSPDSNSYNEQFFGPGTRLTVL.

The gene calls are TRBV6-1 and TRBJ1-4; weak D call: TRBD1 (5 bases). This CDR3 is built from 17 residues. Germline V gives CDR1 MNHNS, CDR2 SASEGT. The germline V and J ends were trimmed by 0 bases and 2 bases, with 13 bases remaining between them. Here the CDR3 DNA reads TGTGCCAGCAGTGAAGCGTCTTCGACAGACACTAATGAAAAACTGTTTTTT. Translated: CASSEASSTDTNEKLFF.

This clone was counted only a few times. Other DNA sequences in this sample translate to the same CDR3. The V and J genes are TRBV7-8 and TRBJ2-1; D is unclear. CDR1 SGHVS and CDR2 FQNEAQ come from the germline V gene. Trimming cost V 1 base and J 7 bases, with 5 bases left between them. CDR3 length: 12 residues. The CDR3 DNA follows: TGTGCCAGCAGCTTAGTCAGGAATGAGCAGTTCTTC. This gives the protein CASSLVRNEQFF.

This clone was counted a single time. The CDR3 coding sequence is TGCAGCGCCAGGCGGGAGTACGAGCAGTACTTC. This sequence encodes CSARREYEQYF. The chain carries TRBV29-1 and TRBJ2-7; 7 bases line up with TRBD2. The germline CDR1 and CDR2 sequences are SQVTM and ANQGSEA. V was pared by 7 bases and J by 4 bases, with 4 bases of the junction left unmatched. The CDR3 totals 11 residues.

The J gene is TRBJ2-1, the V gene TRBV7-2; D tentatively reads TRBD1 or TRBD2 (5 bases each). Germline V CDR1 and CDR2: SGHTA, FQGNSA. Trimming stripped 5 bases from V and 0 bases from J, with 11 bases between. The CDR3 extends over 15 amino acids. CDR3 sequence (DNA): TGTGCCAGCAGCCCCCGGGGCTTCTCCTACAATGAGCAGTTCTTC. It yields the protein CASSPRGFSYNEQFF.

The J gene is TRBJ2-1, the V gene TRBV7-3; D perhaps matches TRBD2 (5 bases). V dropped 5 bases and J dropped 4 bases, with 12 bases sitting between them. This CDR3 spans 14 amino acids. The germline V gene has CDR1 SGHTA and CDR2 FQGTGA. CDR3 region: CASSQDSTYNEQFF. CDR3 in DNA: TGTGCCAGCAGCCAGGACTCCACATACAATGAGCAGTTCTTC.

The chain uses TRBV10-3 and TRBJ2-7; TRBD2 matches at 13 bases. Looked up from germline, CDR1 is ENHRY and CDR2 is SYGVKD. The junction had 4 bases not matched to a gene; V was cut back by 6 bases and J by 2 bases. The CDR3 extends over 15 amino acids. The chain's CDR3 is CAISPGLAGAYEQYF. CDR3 in DNA: TGTGCCATCAGCCCCGGACTAGCGGGAGCCTACGAGCAGTACTTC.

The V gene is TRBV5-1, the J gene TRBJ2-7, with D perhaps being TRBD1 or TRBD2 (5 bases each). V was clipped by 4 bases and J by 7 bases, with 18 bases between them. Germline assignment: CDR1 SGHRS and CDR2 YFSETQ. The CDR3 extends over 14 amino acids. The DNA for the CDR3 is TGCGCCAGCAGCGCTGGCGAGGGGACGGGTGAGCAGTACTTC. Its protein product is CASSAGEGTGEQYF.

The gene calls are TRBV15 and TRBJ1-1, with a weak D call TRBD1 (6 bases). CDR1 and CDR2 (germline): LNHNV, YYDKDF (reference sequence). CDR3 size: 15 residues. V gave up 4 bases and J gave up 6 bases, with 18 bases separating them. CDR3 nucleotides: TGTGCCACCAGCAAATATACAGGGACGGGAGCTGAAGCTTTCTTT. Its protein is CATSKYTGTGAEAFF.

The chain couples TRBV6-1 to TRBJ2-1; D gene uncertain. V was shortened by 8 bases and J by 8 bases, with 10 bases between the two germline ends. The length of the CDR3 is 11 residues. In germline, CDR1 is MNHNS, CDR2 SASEGT. CDR3 protein: CASGNFYEQFF. The CDR3 bases are TGTGCCAGCGGGAATTTCTATGAGCAGTTCTTC.

The chain couples TRBV6-5 to TRBJ1-1; D is unresolved. The CDR3 runs to 15 residues. V lost 6 bases and J 2 bases, leaving 16 bases between the germline ends. Germline lookup yields CDR1 MNHEY and CDR2 SVGAGI. The CDR3 here is CASRLGHSGNTEAFF. For the CDR3, the DNA is TGTGCCAGCAGGTTAGGCCACTCGGGCAACACTGAAGCTTTCTTT.

This clone was recorded a few times. The chain carries TRBV6-1 and TRBJ2-1; 14 bases align to TRBD2. V trimming: 7 bases; J trimming: 9 bases; junction bases outside the gene matches: 5. CDR3 size: 14 residues. Germline CDR1 and CDR2: MNHNS and SASEGT. CDR3: CASIGLAGGLEQFF. DNA for the CDR3: TGTGCCAGCATAGGACTAGCGGGAGGACTTGAGCAGTTCTTC.

The chain uses TRBV5-1 and TRBJ2-7, with a tentative D call TRBD2 (5 bases). Trimming removed 7 bases from V and 5 bases from J, with 19 bases in between. This CDR3 comprises 14 residues. Germline lookup yields CDR1 SGHRS and CDR2 YFSETQ. The CDR3 sequence is CASALGGRGNEQYF. The DNA for the CDR3 is TGCGCCAGCGCCTTGGGTGGCAGAGGGAACGAGCAGTACTTC.

The rearrangement uses TRBV14 and TRBJ1-2; D possibly corresponds to TRBD1 (6 bases). The germline V gene has CDR1 SGHDN and CDR2 FVKESK. V lost 5 bases and J lost 7, with 14 bases in between. The CDR3 spans 13 residues. CDR3 sequence reads: CASSNAGARGYTF. The CDR3 DNA reads as TGTGCCAGCAGCAACGCGGGGGCGCGTGGCTACACCTTC.

The CDR3 nucleotides read TGTGCCTCCAGGAGGGACACCGGGGAGCTGTTTTTT. Protein product: CASRRDTGELFF. V and J are TRBV7-9 and TRBJ2-2; tentatively, D is TRBD2 (6 bases). Germline V gives CDR1 SEHNR, CDR2 FQNEAQ (reference sequence). CDR3 size: 12 residues. Trimming shortened V by 11 bases and J by 3 bases, and 10 bases separated the two germline ends.

The V and J genes are TRBV2 and TRBJ2-7; D is unresolved. Germline CDR1 is SNHLY and CDR2 is FYNNEI. There are 16 residues in the CDR3. The V gene lost 3 bases and the J gene lost 3 bases, with 18 bases spanning the gap. The CDR3 nucleotides are TGTGCCAGCAGTGACCTCCTGGGCCCCCACGGCTACGAGCAGTACTTC. It codes for CASSDLLGPHGYEQYF.

Concerning this clone itself: A much larger clone lies a single base off, so this may be a read error. The sample has other DNA sequences that encode this CDR3 too. The V call is TRBV28, the J call TRBJ1-2; tentatively, D is TRBD1 (6 bases). Germline CDR1 is MDHEN and CDR2 is SYDVKM. The CDR3 has 14 amino acids. In DNA form, the CDR3 reads TGTGCCAGTAGTTCCGACAGGTCGGACTATGGCTACACCTTC. This encodes CASSSDRSDYGYTF.

V is TRBV18 and J is TRBJ2-5, with a possible D match to TRBD2 (5 bases). V was pared by 8 bases and J by 3 bases, with 13 bases between. CDR1 KGHSH and CDR2 LQKENI come from the germline V gene. The CDR3 is made up of 13 amino acids. CDR3 in DNA: TGTGCCAGCGGCGAGGGCGGCAAAGAGACCCAGTACTTC. It encodes CASGEGGKETQYF.

This sequence joins TRBV28 and TRBJ1-5; D gene ambiguous. V dropped 8 bases and J dropped 3 bases, with 11 bases sitting between them. This CDR3 region has 13 residues. Germline V gene data show CDR1 as MDHEN and CDR2 as SYDVKM. The CDR3 sequence is CASGLVANQPQHF. CDR3 sequence (DNA): TGTGCCAGCGGCTTGGTGGCCAATCAGCCCCAGCATTTT. Complete variable domain (other parts from reference TRBV28 and TRBJ1-5): DVKVTQSSRYLVKRTGEKVFLECVQDMDHENMFWYRQDPGLGLRLIYFSYDVKMKEKGDIPEGYSVSREKKERFSLILESASTNQTSMYLCASGLVANQPQHFGDGTRLSIL.

The rearrangement uses TRBV28 and TRBJ2-2; D is unclear. CDR1 is MDHEN and CDR2 is SYDVKM in the germline V gene. V lost 6 bases, J lost 5 bases, and 13 bases lay in between. The CDR3 has 14 amino acids. The DNA for the CDR3 is TGTGCCAGCAGCATGGTCACAGTGACCGGGGAGCTGTTTTTT. Protein sequence: CASSMVTVTGELFF.